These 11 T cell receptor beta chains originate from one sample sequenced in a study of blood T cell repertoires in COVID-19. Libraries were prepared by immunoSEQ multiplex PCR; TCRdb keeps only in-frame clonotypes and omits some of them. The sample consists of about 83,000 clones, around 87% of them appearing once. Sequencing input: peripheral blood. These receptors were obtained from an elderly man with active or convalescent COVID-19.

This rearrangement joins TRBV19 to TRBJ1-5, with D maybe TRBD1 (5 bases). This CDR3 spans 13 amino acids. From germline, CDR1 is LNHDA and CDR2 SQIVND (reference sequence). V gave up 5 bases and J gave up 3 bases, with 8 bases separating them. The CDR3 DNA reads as TGTGCCAGTAGTGACAGATACAATCAGCCCCAGCATTTT. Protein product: CASSDRYNQPQHF.

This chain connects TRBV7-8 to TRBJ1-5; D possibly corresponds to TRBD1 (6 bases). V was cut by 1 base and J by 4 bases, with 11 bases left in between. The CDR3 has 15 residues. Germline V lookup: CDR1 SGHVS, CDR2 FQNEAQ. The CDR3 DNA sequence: TGTGCCAGCAGCTTAGTTTGGCAGGGGAATCAGCCCCAGCATTTT. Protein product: CASSLVWQGNQPQHF.

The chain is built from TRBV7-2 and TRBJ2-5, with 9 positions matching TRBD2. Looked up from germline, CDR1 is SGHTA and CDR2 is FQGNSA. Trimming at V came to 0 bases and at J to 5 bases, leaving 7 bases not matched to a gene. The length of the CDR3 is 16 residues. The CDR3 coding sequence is TGTGCCAGCAGCTTAGCCCCTAGCGGGGCGGGGGAGACCCAGTACTTC. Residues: CASSLAPSGAGETQYF.

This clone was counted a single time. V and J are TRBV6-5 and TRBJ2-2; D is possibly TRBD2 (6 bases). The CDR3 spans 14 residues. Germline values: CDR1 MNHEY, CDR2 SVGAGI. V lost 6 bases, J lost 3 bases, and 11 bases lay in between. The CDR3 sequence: CASRERRDTGELFF. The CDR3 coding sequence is TGTGCCAGCAGGGAGAGGAGGGACACCGGGGAGCTGTTTTTT.

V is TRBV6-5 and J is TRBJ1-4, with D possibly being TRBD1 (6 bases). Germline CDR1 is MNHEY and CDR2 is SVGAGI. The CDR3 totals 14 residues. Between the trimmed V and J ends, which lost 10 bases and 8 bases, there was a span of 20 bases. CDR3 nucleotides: TGTGCCACCAGACAAGGGGGTCCCCAGGAAAAACTGTTTTTT. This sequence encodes CATRQGGPQEKLFF.

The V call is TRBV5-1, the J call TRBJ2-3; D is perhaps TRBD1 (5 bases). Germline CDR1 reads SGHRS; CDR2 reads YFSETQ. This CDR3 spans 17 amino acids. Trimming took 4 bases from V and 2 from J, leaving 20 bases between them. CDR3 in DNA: TGCGCCAGCAGCCGCGACATAGGGGCCGCACTCACAGATACGCAGTATTTT. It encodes CASSRDIGAALTDTQYF. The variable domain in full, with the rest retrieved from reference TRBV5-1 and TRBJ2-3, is KAGVTQTPRYLIKTRGQQVTLSCSPISGHRSVSWYQQTPGQGLQFLFEYFSETQRNKGNFPGRFSGRQFSNSRSEMNVSTLELGDSALYLCASSRDIGAALTDTQYFGPGTRLTVL.

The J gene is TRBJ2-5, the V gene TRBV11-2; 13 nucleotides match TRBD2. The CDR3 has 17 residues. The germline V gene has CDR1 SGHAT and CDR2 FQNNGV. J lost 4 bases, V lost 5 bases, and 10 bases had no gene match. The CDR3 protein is CASSPYGLAGDRETQYF. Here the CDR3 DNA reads TGTGCCAGCAGCCCATACGGACTAGCGGGGGATAGAGAGACCCAGTACTTC.

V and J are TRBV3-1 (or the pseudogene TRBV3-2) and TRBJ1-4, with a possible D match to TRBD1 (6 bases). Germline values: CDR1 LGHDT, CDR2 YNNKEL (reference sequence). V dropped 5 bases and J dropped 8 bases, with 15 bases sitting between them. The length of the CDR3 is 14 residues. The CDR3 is CASSKKPGQEKLFF. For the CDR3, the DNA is TGTGCCAGCAGCAAAAAGCCCGGACAGGAAAAACTGTTTTTT.

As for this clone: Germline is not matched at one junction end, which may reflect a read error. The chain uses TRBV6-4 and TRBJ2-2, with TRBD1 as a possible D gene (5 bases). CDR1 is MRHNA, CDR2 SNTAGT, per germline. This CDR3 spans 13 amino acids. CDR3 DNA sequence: TGTGCCAGCAGTAAGGGGAACGCCGGGGAGCTGTTTTTT. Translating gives CASSKGNAGELFF.

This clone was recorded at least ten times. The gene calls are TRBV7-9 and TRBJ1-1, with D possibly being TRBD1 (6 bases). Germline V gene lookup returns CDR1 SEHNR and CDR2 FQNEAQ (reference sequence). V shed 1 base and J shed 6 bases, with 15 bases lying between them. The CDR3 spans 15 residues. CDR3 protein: CASSLVEGTLAEAFF. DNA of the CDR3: TGTGCCAGCAGCTTAGTTGAGGGGACATTAGCTGAAGCTTTCTTT.

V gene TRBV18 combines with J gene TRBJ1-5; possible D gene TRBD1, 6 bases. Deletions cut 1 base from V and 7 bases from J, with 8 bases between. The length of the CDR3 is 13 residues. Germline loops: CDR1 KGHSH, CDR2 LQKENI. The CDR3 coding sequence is TGTGCCAGCTCACCACAGGGGGACCAGCCCCAGCATTTT. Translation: CASSPQGDQPQHF.